These 18 T cell receptor beta chains originate from one sample sequenced in a study of cytomegalovirus exposure and HLA in healthy donors. Primers included in the PCR were 60 Vbeta and 13 Jbeta primers. Data came from immunoSEQ multiplex PCR; TCRdb stores just in-frame clones and leaves some out. This table holds roughly 100,000 clones, 60% to 85% found once. The sequenced material came from PBMCs. The receptors come from a man aged 35 to 55 in good health and CMV-seronegative.

This clone appeared once. This rearrangement joins TRBV6-1 to TRBJ1-2; the match to TRBD1 covers 9 bases. CDR1 MNHNS and CDR2 SASEGT come from the germline V gene. The CDR3 contains 15 residues. V lost 6 bases, J lost 4 bases, and 9 bases stayed unmatched. In nucleotides, the CDR3 is TGTGCCAGCAGCACACGCGGGACAGGGCTCTATGGCTACACCTTC. It encodes CASSTRGTGLYGYTF.

This rearrangement joins TRBV7-6 to TRBJ2-7; D is perhaps TRBD1 (6 bases). V lost 4 bases and J 2 bases, leaving 18 bases between the germline ends. Germline V lookup: CDR1 SGHVS, CDR2 FNYEAQ. This CDR3 has 16 residues. The CDR3: CASSSLQGLTPYEQYF. The CDR3 region has the DNA TGTGCCAGCAGCTCATTACAGGGCTTAACTCCCTACGAGCAGTACTTC.

The chain uses TRBV7-6 and TRBJ2-7; possible D gene TRBD1, 6 bases. Trimming shortened V by 5 bases and J by 0 bases, and 8 bases separated the two germline ends. Germline CDR1 reads SGHVS; CDR2 reads FNYEAQ. The CDR3 spans 13 residues. CDR3: CASSLDSSYEQYF. CDR3 DNA sequence: TGTGCCAGCAGCCTGGACAGCTCCTACGAGCAGTACTTC.

This sequence joins TRBV14 and TRBJ2-3; 9 nucleotides align to TRBD2. The CDR3 is made up of 17 amino acids. J was trimmed by 4 bases and V by 2 bases; bases with no gene match: 10. Germline CDR1 and CDR2: SGHDN and FVKESK. The CDR3 coding sequence is TGTGCCAGCAGCCAATCCCCCAGCGGGGGGTGGGCAGATACGCAGTATTTT. Translating it yields CASSQSPSGGWADTQYF.

The chain carries TRBV15 and TRBJ2-1, with 7 positions matching TRBD1. Germline V gene sequence: CDR1 LNHNV, CDR2 YYDKDF (reference sequence). Unmatched junction bases numbered 4, after V lost 1 base and J lost 4 bases. The CDR3 contains 15 residues. DNA for the CDR3: TGTGCCACCAGCAGAGCCCAGGACAGGTACAATGAGCAGTTCTTC. It encodes CATSRAQDRYNEQFF.

The chain links TRBV5-4 to TRBJ2-1; the match to TRBD2 covers 13 bases. CDR1 and CDR2 from the germline V gene are SGHNT and YYREEE (reference sequence). The CDR3 is 17 residues long. V gave up 5 bases and J gave up 4 bases; unmatched junction bases: 9. CDR3 loop: CASRLYGLAGDYNEQFF. Written as DNA, the CDR3 is TGTGCCAGCAGATTGTACGGACTAGCGGGGGATTACAATGAGCAGTTCTTC.

V usage is TRBV6-5 and J usage is TRBJ1-6, with 8 bases matching TRBD1. This CDR3 spans 14 amino acids. V lost 5 bases, J lost 8 bases, and 5 bases stayed unmatched. Germline V gene sequence: CDR1 MNHEY, CDR2 SVGAGI. For the CDR3, the DNA is TGTGCCAGCAGTGCGTCAGGGGGCCATTCACCCCTCCACTTT. Its protein is CASSASGGHSPLHF.

As DNA, the CDR3 is TGTGCCAGCACCCTCGCGGAGATTGAAAAACTGTTTTTT. Translation: CASTLAEIEKLFF. The J gene is TRBJ1-4, the V gene TRBV5-5; D is unclear. This CDR3 has 13 residues. Per germline, CDR1 SGHKS and CDR2 YYEKEE (reference sequence). V gave up 6 bases and J gave up 7 bases, with 13 bases separating them.

This rearrangement joins TRBV6-5 to TRBJ2-1; the D gene is possibly TRBD1 (6 bases). In germline, CDR1 is MNHEY, CDR2 SVGAGI. Trimming took 2 bases from V and 7 from J, leaving 9 bases between them. This CDR3 has 13 residues. In DNA, the CDR3 is TGTGCCAGCAGTTACGGGACACTGAATGAGCAGTTCTTC. Translated, it gives CASSYGTLNEQFF.

This clone was counted once. J is TRBJ2-7 and V is TRBV6-5; D perhaps matches TRBD2 (7 bases). The CDR3 is 14 amino acids. Trimming shortened V by 6 bases and J by 0 bases, and 12 bases separated the two germline ends. The V gene's germline CDR1 is MNHEY and CDR2 SVGAGI. CDR3 DNA sequence: TGTGCCAGCAGCATAGGGGGGGCCTCCTACGAGCAGTACTTC. It yields the protein CASSIGGASYEQYF.

J is TRBJ2-5 and V is TRBV30, with a possible D match to TRBD2 (5 bases). Near its end, the DNA agrees better with TRBJ2-7, so the J call may be wrong. Germline V gene data show CDR1 as GTSNPN and CDR2 as SVGIG (reference sequence). CDR3 length: 16 amino acids. The CDR3 here is CAWMSRAIIGSYEQYF. CDR3 in DNA: TGTGCCTGGATGTCGCGGGCGATTATCGGCTCCTACGAGCAGTACTTC.

The chain recombines TRBV4-2 with TRBJ2-4; 8 bases map to TRBD1. CDR1 LGHNA and CDR2 YNFKEQ come from the germline V gene. CDR3 length: 14 amino acids. J was trimmed by 6 bases and V by 3 bases; bases with no gene match: 4. Here the CDR3 DNA reads TGTGCCAGCAGCCAGGACAGGGAGAGAAACATTCAGTACTTC. Encoded protein: CASSQDRERNIQYF.

This chain joins TRBV2 and TRBJ1-4, with TRBD1 as a possible D gene (5 bases). Deletions cut 3 bases from V and 8 bases from J, with 13 bases between. CDR3 length equals 14 residues. Germline V CDR1 and CDR2: SNHLY, FYNNEI. CDR3 nucleotide sequence: TGTGCCAGCAGTGATAAGGGGCTGCGAGAAAAACTGTTTTTT. Translating it yields CASSDKGLREKLFF. The full variable domain, rest sourced from reference TRBV2 and TRBJ1-4, is EPEVTQTPSHQVTQMGQEVILRCVPISNHLYFYWYRQILGQKVEFLVSFYNNEISEKSEIFDDQFSVERPDGSNFTLKIRSTKLEDSAMYFCASSDKGLREKLFFGSGTQLSVL.

The chain uses TRBV6-5 and TRBJ1-1, with 7 positions matching TRBD1. This CDR3 region has 16 residues. Germline V lookup: CDR1 MNHEY, CDR2 SVGAGI. V trimming: 4 bases; J trimming: 1 base; junction bases outside the gene matches: 9. The CDR3 sequence: CASSLTGLRKNTEAFF. The CDR3 nucleotides are TGTGCCAGCAGTTTGACAGGGTTAAGGAAGAACACTGAAGCTTTCTTT.

This clone has just a few counts. V and J are TRBV5-4 and TRBJ1-1; 7 bases line up with TRBD1. CDR1 is SGHNT, CDR2 YYREEE, per germline (reference sequence). There are 12 residues in the CDR3. J gave up 7 bases and V 4 bases, and 4 bases lay outside the gene matches. In nucleotides, the CDR3 is TGTGCCAGCAGCATAGGACAGGTTGAAGCTTTCTTT. Encoded protein: CASSIGQVEAFF.

This rearrangement joins TRBV2 to TRBJ1-4; TRBD1 might be the D (6 bases). The length of the CDR3 is 14 residues. The ends were cut back, 8 bases at V and 7 bases at J, with 17 bases in the middle. Germline loops: CDR1 SNHLY, CDR2 FYNNEI. This CDR3 reads CASSGEDRREKLFF. The CDR3 DNA sequence: TGTGCCAGCTCTGGTGAGGACAGACGTGAAAAACTGTTTTTT.

The rearrangement uses TRBV9 and TRBJ2-2, with TRBD2 matching 8 bases. Germline V lookup: CDR1 SGDLS, CDR2 YYNGEE. The V segment lost 0 bases and the J segment 1 base; nucleotides outside the gene matches: 5. This CDR3 has 17 residues. The CDR3 protein is CASSVGISGMNTGELFF. CDR3 DNA sequence: TGTGCCAGCAGCGTAGGGATTAGCGGGATGAACACCGGGGAGCTGTTTTTT.

The V and J genes are TRBV27 and TRBJ2-5, with D perhaps TRBD2 (6 bases). V shed 3 bases and J shed 4 bases, with 27 bases lying between them. The V gene's germline CDR1 is MNHEY and CDR2 SMNVEV (reference sequence). The CDR3 runs to 19 residues. CDR3 sequence (DNA): TGTGCCAGCAGTTTGAATTCCGGGGGATCATCTAGATCCCGAGAGACCCAGTACTTC. Translated, it gives CASSLNSGGSSRSRETQYF.